Listed here are 10 T cell receptor beta chains from one sample, sequenced in a study of blood T cell repertoires in COVID-19. Assay used: immunoSEQ multiplex PCR; TCRdb lists only in-frame clones, some missing. This table has about 310,000 clones, about 88% appearing once. What was sequenced was PBMCs or T cells enriched from blood (not recorded which). Receptors originate from a woman between 35 and 50 years old who had recovered from COVID-19.

V and J are TRBV7-9 and TRBJ2-3; 11 bases map to TRBD2. The CDR3 length is 14 residues. CDR1 and CDR2 (germline): SEHNR, FQNEAQ (reference sequence). V gave up 5 bases and J gave up 5 bases; unmatched junction bases: 3. Here the CDR3 reads CASSGSGGGDTQYF. Written as DNA, the CDR3 is TGTGCCAGCAGCGGTAGCGGGGGGGGAGATACGCAGTATTTT.

The chain carries TRBV19 and TRBJ2-7, with 7 bases fitting TRBD1. This CDR3 comprises 15 residues. Germline CDR1 and CDR2: LNHDA and SQIVND (reference sequence). V was pared by 9 bases and J by 0 bases, with 11 bases of the junction left unmatched. Written as DNA, the CDR3 is TGTGCCAGCTCCGGACAGGCTCTTAGCTCCTACGAGCAGTACTTC. It codes for CASSGQALSSYEQYF.

Here the CDR3 DNA reads TGTGCCAGCAGCCCTCCCACAGATACGCAGTATTTT. This codes for CASSPPTDTQYF. The rearrangement links TRBV7-2 to TRBJ2-3; D is unresolved. Germline CDR1 and CDR2: SGHTA and FQGNSA. CDR3 length: 12 amino acids. The ends were cut back, 5 bases at V and 2 bases at J, with 5 bases in the middle.

The chain employs TRBV28 and TRBJ1-1; D call uncertain. This CDR3 is 12 amino acids long. Germline V gene sequence: CDR1 MDHEN, CDR2 SYDVKM. With 3 bases removed from V and 6 bases from J, the gap between germline ends came to 8 bases. The CDR3 protein is CASSLKLPEAFF. The CDR3 nucleotides are TGTGCCAGCAGTTTGAAGCTACCTGAAGCTTTCTTT.

The chain employs TRBV11-3 and TRBJ1-3; D unresolved. This CDR3 is built from 15 residues. Trimming shortened V by 0 bases and J by 1 base, and 7 bases separated the two germline ends. The germline V gene has CDR1 SGHNT and CDR2 YENEEA. The CDR3: CASSLDSRSGNTIYF. CDR3 bases: TGTGCCAGCAGCTTAGACTCGCGTTCTGGAAACACCATATATTTT.

The chain joins TRBV10-3 to TRBJ2-7, with 7 bases identical to TRBD1. The CDR3 runs to 14 residues. Germline CDR1 reads ENHRY; CDR2 reads SYGVKD. Trimming removed 4 bases from V and 4 bases from J; junction bases left unmatched: 7. This chain's CDR3 is CAISARQGRYEQYF. CDR3 bases: TGTGCCATCAGTGCCAGACAGGGCCGGTACGAGCAGTACTTC.

Only one count was recorded for this clone. The chain couples TRBV6-2 or TRBV6-3 to TRBJ2-7; D might be TRBD1 (6 bases). Trimming took off 5 bases at V and 2 bases at J, with 16 bases between the two ends. The CDR3 sequence is 15 residues long. CDR1 is MNHEY, CDR2 SVGEGT, per germline. The CDR3 region is CASSEPGTPPYEQYF. CDR3 bases: TGTGCCAGCAGTGAGCCCGGGACACCTCCCTACGAGCAGTACTTC.

The genes are TRBV5-1 and TRBJ2-5; D ambiguous. The germline V gene encodes CDR1 SGHRS and CDR2 YFSETQ. CDR3 size: 14 residues. Trimming removed 4 bases from V and 1 base from J, with 11 bases in between. CDR3: CASSVRSPQETQYF. CDR3 in DNA: TGCGCCAGCAGCGTAAGGAGTCCCCAAGAGACCCAGTACTTC.

The CDR3 spells CASSLGGLINYGYTF. CDR3 DNA: TGTGCCAGCAGCTTAGGGGGACTGATTAACTATGGCTACACCTTC. V usage is TRBV11-3 and J usage is TRBJ1-2; TRBD1 is a possible D gene (5 bases). Germline-derived CDR1 and CDR2 are SGHNT and YENEEA. This CDR3 region has 15 residues. V was trimmed by 1 base and J by 1 base, leaving 10 bases between them.

This clone appeared a few times. The V and J genes are TRBV19 and TRBJ1-1; D may be TRBD1 (6 bases). The ends were cut back, 3 bases at V and 7 bases at J, with 12 bases in the middle. The CDR3 is 13 residues long. CDR1 LNHDA and CDR2 SQIVND come from the germline V gene (reference sequence). The CDR3 region is CASSIRQGGEAFF. DNA of the CDR3: TGTGCCAGTAGTATCCGGCAAGGGGGTGAAGCTTTCTTT.